This T cell receptor beta chain emerged from a study of blood T cell repertoires in COVID-19. Background on the study: Researchers got acute and convalescent COVID-19 samples from the United States, Italy and Spain.

The participants were between about 18 and 90 years old and came from roughly 24 US areas. In the authors' methods: Amplification from reference gene primers served as the basis for estimated nucleated cell counts. Profiling relied on immunoSEQ multiplex PCR, and the TCRdb table lists in-frame clones only, not all of them. That table furnishes V, J and clone size, whereas the DNA furnished D and trimming. The table lists about 440,000 clones, 80% to 95% of them singletons, with approximately 0.65% in the top ten. Germline-derived CDR1 and CDR2 are SGHAT and FQNNGV. The CDR3 has 16 residues. Trimming removed 1 base from V and 3 bases from J; junction bases left unmatched: 6.

The chain joins TRBV11-2 to TRBJ2-1, with TRBD2 matching over 7 bases. Sequenced sample: PBMCs or T cells enriched from blood (not recorded which). This receptor was obtained from a man between 18 and 35 years old who had recovered from COVID-19. This chain's CDR3 is CASSLAPGGIYNEQFF. In nucleotides, the CDR3 is TGTGCCAGCAGCTTAGCCCCGGGGGGAATCTACAATGAGCAGTTCTTC. The full variable domain, completed using reference TRBV11-2 and TRBJ2-1, is EAGVAQSPRYKIIEKRQSVAFWCNPISGHATLYWYQQILGQGPKLLIQFQNNGVVDDSQLPKDRFSAERLKGVDSTLKIQPAKLEDSAVYLCASSLAPGGIYNEQFFGPGTRLTVL.